The sequence of this T cell receptor beta chain was determined in a study of shared clonotypes between healthy human individuals. Overall study: Three plates each covered CD4 naive and memory; CD8 naive two, CD8 memory one. Notes on the study in general: Tissues were not sampled, only blood, and their repertoires likely differ.

Germline lookup yields CDR1 SGHTA and CDR2 FQGNSA. The CDR3 consists of 14 residues. With 3 bases removed from V and 6 bases from J, the gap between germline ends came to 14 bases. Subsets obtained from CD4+ cells comprised CD45RA+ naive and CD45RA-negative memory cells. Notes on this clone: Its antigen remains unidentified.

Per the original methods: In the immunoSEQ data, sequences were junction-only and lacked quality scores, so filtering differed. Sequencing used immunoSEQ multiplex PCR; TCRdb keeps in-frame clones, though not all of them. Clone size and the V and J calls come from that table; the DNA yielded D and trimming. The data contain about 2 million clones, over 85% of them singletons. The chain recombines TRBV7-2 with TRBJ1-2; D unresolved. The receptor's source is a man between 18 and 35 years old in good health. Material for sequencing was naive CD4+ T cells sorted from blood. Subset noted: CD45RA+ positively selected. The CDR3: CASSLVPGSNGYTF. For the CDR3, the DNA is TGTGCCAGCAGCTTGGTTCCAGGATCGAATGGCTACACCTTC.